The text below deals with one TCR beta chain. Its antigen has not been determined. No base-level quality is on record; no much larger clone is a single base apart. The immunoSEQ hsTCRB v3.0 assay was used at survey level resolution to sequence the TRB variable region. The targeted TRB sequencing depth was roughly 40,000-55,000 T-cell genomes per sample. An Illumina MiSeq with a v3 150-cycle kit was used to sequence the pooled TRB libraries. On the study's bioinformatics: Repertoire analysis was run in R within a reproducible Nextflow workflow that covered QC, data transformation and analysis. LymphoSeq2, an R package for AIRR-Seq data exploration, was used to implement custom analyses. A few samples that produced fewer than 5000 total TRB sequences were removed, so approximately 190 HIV repertoires were analyzed. Among the approximately 200 retained HIV repertoires, some 60 were collected before ART initiation and some 130 after ART initiation. Each repertoire was downsampled to 5000 TRB nucleotide sequences, and summary statistics were averaged across 100 downsampling iterations. Only TRB sequences with CDR3 regions of at least seven amino acids were retained for analysis. Diversity was measured with a Shannon entropy-derived clonality score and the Gini coefficient. In the repertoire networks, any two of the top 5000 CDR3 amino acid sequences were connected whenever the two sequences differed by an edit distance of one. For TRB CDR3 amino acid sequences, antigen specificity groups and MHC restriction were predicted with GLIPH2. To flag known CMV, EBV, HIV or tissue antigen associations, CDR3 amino acid sequences were matched against VDJdb and McPAS-TCR. Pre-ART, post-ART and control groups were compared with Wilcoxon signed-rank tests and Holm-Bonferroni correction. Sourced from immuneACCESS, this table was stored by TCRdb with only in-frame sequences that have V and J called. A share of the clones is absent; for the studies checked, an unresolved V gene accounts for under half, and the remainder has no known explanation. That table furnishes V, J and clone size, whereas the DNA furnished D and trimming. The sample table records tens of thousands of clones; about 86% of these occur just once. The top ten hold 4% to 5% of the sample.

Inclusion was restricted to participants for whom at least one PBMC sample before ART initiation and at least two post-ART samples were available. Every participant with HIV received treatment in the United States of America. Before DNA extraction, cryopreserved samples of about 0.95-10 million PBMC were thawed and washed. At the time of the earliest PBMC sample, participants with HIV were aged between about 23 and 54 years. PBMC samples were contributed by each participant from 1-4 timepoints before ART initiation and 2-8 timepoints after ART initiation, with a median of 7 samples. For every participant, serial HIV viral load, CD4+ T-cell count, ART history and demographic data were obtained. Using a Qiagen kit on a QIAcube, genomic DNA was extracted from unsorted PBMC, with samples processed in batches of 12. This entry is derived from a study of long-term antiretroviral therapy in people with HIV (dated by TCRdb to 2022 to 2024). General notes on the study: The earliest samples were collected approximately a decade before the 2015 WHO recommendation for immediate ART, a period when ART was typically delayed until CD4 counts fell. This retrospective serial study examined whether starting ART and sustained HIV suppression were associated with changes in the composition and diversity of the TRB repertoire in peripheral blood. A total of under 250 cryopreserved PBMC samples came from 30 or so adults with confirmed HIV infection and were collected serially over a mean of approximately six years (range 1-12). Of the roughly 31 participants with HIV, some 12 were female. No cross-contamination during QIAcube processing was shown when test extractions of a monoclonal T-cell line were performed alongside a few dozen polyclonal samples. The research as a whole found: Because pre-ART samples had limited cell numbers, unsorted PBMC were profiled rather than sorted CD4+ and CD8+ T cells. At every time point, the repertoire was dominated by expanded TRB clones first identified before ART initiation, although this dominance fluctuated and, in many PLHIV, declined after ART. The samples were dated from the mid-2000s to the late 2010s, and the ART regimens that were used may be less effective than current ART regimens. ART initiation was associated with a significant increase in TRB diversity, but diversity stayed significantly below transplant donor controls even after long-term ART. Inferences about post-ART repertoire changes were limited because no data were available on ART adherence, viral resistance or therapy changes. Limited PBMC availability meant only the TCR beta chain was sequenced, without alpha chain pairing. Narrower CDR3 length ranges were observed in HIV repertoires than in controls, and an antigen-experienced repertoire with only a slight naive shift after ART was suggested by the network structure.

Trimming removed 6 bases from V and 6 bases from J, leaving 15 bases between the germline ends. For CDR1 and CDR2, the germline V gene lists MNHEY and SVGAGI. The cysteine opens and the phenylalanine closes a CDR3 of 14 amino acids. Only CDR3 DNA remains: 42 bases, in frame from the first base. Sequences were derived from unsorted PBMCs, sampled 1.3 years after starting antiretroviral therapy. The chain employs TRBV6-5 and TRBJ1-3, and possibly TRBD1, on 6 matching bases. This clonotype was sampled from a man between 60 and 75 years old with HIV. Read as DNA, the sequence is TGTGCCAGCAGCTACGGACAGTTCGCAAACACCATATATTTT. Translation gives CASSYGQFANTIYF.